This T cell receptor beta chain was retrieved from a study of tumor-infiltrating lymphocytes in oesophageal squamous cell carcinoma. Trimming at V came to 2 bases and at J to 2 bases, leaving 17 bases not matched to a gene. This CDR3 is 21 amino acids long. Germline V CDR1 and CDR2: MNHEY, SVGEGT. This clonotype ranks as medium-sized. TCRdb itself ran the PCR reads through MiXCR, one entry per CDR3 protein. The sample lists roughly 14,000 distinct CDR3 sequences; 45% to 50% were seen once. The J gene is TRBJ2-3, the V gene TRBV6-2 or TRBV6-3; 12 bases are a match to TRBD2. This TCR was recovered from a male donor with esophageal squamous cell carcinoma. The sequenced material came from blood. In nucleotides, the CDR3 is TGTGCCAGCAGTTACCCCCTAGCGGGAGGGCCTATTGGGGCTTCCACAGATACGCAGTATTTT. It codes for CASSYPLAGGPIGASTDTQYF.